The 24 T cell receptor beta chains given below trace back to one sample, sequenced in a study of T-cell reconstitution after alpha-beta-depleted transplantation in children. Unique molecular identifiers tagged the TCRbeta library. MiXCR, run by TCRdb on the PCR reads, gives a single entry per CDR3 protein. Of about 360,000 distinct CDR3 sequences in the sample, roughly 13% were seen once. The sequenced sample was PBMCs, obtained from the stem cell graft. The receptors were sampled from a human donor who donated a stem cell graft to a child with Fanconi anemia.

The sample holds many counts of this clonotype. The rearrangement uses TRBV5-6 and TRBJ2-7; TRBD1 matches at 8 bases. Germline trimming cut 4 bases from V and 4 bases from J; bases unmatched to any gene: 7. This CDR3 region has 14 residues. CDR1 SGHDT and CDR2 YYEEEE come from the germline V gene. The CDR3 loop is CASSPLTGGYEQYF. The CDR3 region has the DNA TGTGCCAGCAGCCCCCTTACAGGGGGGTACGAGCAGTACTTC.

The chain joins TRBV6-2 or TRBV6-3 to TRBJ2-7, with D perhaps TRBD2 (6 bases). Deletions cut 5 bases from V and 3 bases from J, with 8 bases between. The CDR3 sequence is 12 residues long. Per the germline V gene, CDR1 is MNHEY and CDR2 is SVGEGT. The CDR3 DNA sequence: TGTGCCAGCAGTACGGGGGACTACGAGCAGTACGTC. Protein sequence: CASSTGDYEQYV.

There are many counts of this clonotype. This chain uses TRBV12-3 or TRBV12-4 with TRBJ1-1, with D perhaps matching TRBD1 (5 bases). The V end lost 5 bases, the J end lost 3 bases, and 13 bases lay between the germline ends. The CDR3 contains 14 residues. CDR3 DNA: TGTGCCAGCAGTCTATCGGCAGGGTACACTGAAGCTTTCTTT. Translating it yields CASSLSAGYTEAFF.

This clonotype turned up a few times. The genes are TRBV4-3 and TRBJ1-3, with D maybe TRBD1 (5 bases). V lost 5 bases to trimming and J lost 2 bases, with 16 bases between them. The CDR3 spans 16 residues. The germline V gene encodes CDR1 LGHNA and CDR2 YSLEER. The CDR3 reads CASSSGGRGAGNTIYF. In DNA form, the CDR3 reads TGCGCCAGCAGCTCGGGAGGGCGGGGCGCTGGAAACACCATATATTTT.

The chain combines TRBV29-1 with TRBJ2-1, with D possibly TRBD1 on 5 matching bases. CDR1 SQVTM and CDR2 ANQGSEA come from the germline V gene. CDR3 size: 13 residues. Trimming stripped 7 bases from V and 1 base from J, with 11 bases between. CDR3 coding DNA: TGCAGCGCTCTGACAGTTTCCTACAATGAGCAGTTCTTC. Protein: CSALTVSYNEQFF.

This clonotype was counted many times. The CDR3 here is CASRRDRYTEAFF. In nucleotides, the CDR3 is TGTGCCAGCAGACGGGACCGCTACACTGAAGCTTTCTTT. This chain joins TRBV12-3 or TRBV12-4 and TRBJ1-1, with D perhaps matching TRBD1 (5 bases). Trimming removed 6 bases at V and 3 bases at J, with 11 bases between. This CDR3 is built from 13 residues.

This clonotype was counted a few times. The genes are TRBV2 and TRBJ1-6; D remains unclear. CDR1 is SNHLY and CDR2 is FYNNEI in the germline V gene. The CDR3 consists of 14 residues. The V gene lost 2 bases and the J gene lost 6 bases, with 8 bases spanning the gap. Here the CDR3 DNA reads TGTGCCAGCAGTGAATTCAGGAGTAATTCACCCCTCCACTTT. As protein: CASSEFRSNSPLHF.

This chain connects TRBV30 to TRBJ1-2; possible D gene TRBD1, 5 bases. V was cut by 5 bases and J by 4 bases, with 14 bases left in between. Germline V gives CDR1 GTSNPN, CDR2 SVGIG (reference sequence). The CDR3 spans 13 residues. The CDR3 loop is CAWVAGRRYGYTF. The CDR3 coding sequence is TGTGCCTGGGTCGCGGGGCGACGCTATGGCTACACCTTC.

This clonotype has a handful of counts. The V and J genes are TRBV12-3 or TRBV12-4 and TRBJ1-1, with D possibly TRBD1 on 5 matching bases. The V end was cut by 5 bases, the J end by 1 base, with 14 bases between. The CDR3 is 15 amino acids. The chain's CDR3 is CASSRPGGSNTEAFF. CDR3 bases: TGTGCCAGCAGTCGCCCGGGGGGTTCGAACACTGAAGCTTTCTTT.

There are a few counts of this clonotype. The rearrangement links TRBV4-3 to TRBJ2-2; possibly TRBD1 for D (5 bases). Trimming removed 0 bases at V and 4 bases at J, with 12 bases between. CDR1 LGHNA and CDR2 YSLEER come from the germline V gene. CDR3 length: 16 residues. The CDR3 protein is CASSQESQGATGELFF. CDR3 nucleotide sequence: TGCGCCAGCAGCCAAGAATCTCAAGGGGCCACCGGGGAGCTGTTTTTT.

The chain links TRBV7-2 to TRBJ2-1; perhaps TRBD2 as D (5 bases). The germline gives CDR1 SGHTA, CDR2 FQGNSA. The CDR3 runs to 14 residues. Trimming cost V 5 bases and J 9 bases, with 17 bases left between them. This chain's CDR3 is CASSPITGEGEQFF. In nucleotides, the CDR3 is TGTGCCAGCAGCCCAATCACGGGTGAGGGTGAGCAGTTCTTC. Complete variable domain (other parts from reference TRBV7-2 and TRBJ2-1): GAGVSQSPSNKVTEKGKDVELRCDPISGHTALYWYRQSLGQGLEFLIYFQGNSAPDKSGLPSDRFSAERTGGSVSTLTIQRTQQEDSAVYLCASSPITGEGEQFFGPGTRLTVL.

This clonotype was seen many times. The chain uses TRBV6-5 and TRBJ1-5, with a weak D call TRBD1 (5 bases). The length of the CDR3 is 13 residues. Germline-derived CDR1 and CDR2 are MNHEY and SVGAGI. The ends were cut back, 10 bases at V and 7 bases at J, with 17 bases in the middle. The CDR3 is CATARVAGQPQHF. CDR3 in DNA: TGTGCCACCGCAAGGGTGGCAGGGCAGCCCCAGCATTTT.

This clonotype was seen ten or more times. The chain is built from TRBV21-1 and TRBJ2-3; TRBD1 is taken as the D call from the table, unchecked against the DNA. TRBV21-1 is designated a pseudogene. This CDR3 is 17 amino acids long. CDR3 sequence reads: CASSMGGSGTNTDTQYF. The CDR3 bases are TGTGCCAGCAGCATGGGGGGATCCGGGACAAACACAGATACGCAGTATTTT.

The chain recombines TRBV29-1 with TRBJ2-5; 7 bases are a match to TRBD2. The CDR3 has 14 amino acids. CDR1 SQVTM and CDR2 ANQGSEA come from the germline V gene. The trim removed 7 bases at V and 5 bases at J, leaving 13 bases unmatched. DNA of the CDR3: TGCAGCGCCGCGGTAGGAAGGGGAGGGGAGACCCAGTACTTC. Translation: CSAAVGRGGETQYF.

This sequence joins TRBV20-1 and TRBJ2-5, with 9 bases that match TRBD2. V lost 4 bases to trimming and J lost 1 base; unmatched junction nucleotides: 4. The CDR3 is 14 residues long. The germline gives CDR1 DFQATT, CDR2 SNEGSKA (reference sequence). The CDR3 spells CSATAGGAQETQYF. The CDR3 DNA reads TGCAGTGCTACCGCGGGGGGGGCCCAAGAGACCCAGTACTTC.

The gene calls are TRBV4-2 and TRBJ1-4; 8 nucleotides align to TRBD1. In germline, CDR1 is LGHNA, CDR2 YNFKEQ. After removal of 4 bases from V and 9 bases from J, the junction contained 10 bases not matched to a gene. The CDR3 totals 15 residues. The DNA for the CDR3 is TGTGCCAGCAGCCTCACGGACAGGGACGGGAAAAAACTGTTTTTT. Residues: CASSLTDRDGKKLFF.

The CDR3 loop reads CASSLEAIRLINSPLHF. CDR3 nucleotides: TGTGCCAGCAGCTTAGAAGCGATTAGGTTAATTAATTCACCCCTCCACTTT. The chain has TRBV7-8 and TRBJ1-6, with no clear D. V lost 1 base to trimming and J lost 6 bases, with 16 bases between them. This CDR3 region has 17 residues. Looked up from germline, CDR1 is SGHVS and CDR2 is FQNEAQ. The whole variable domain, filled in from reference TRBV7-8 and TRBJ1-6, reads GAGVSQSPRYKVAKRGQDVALRCDPISGHVSLFWYQQALGQGPEFLTYFQNEAQLDKSGLPSDRFFAERPEGSVSTLKIQRTQQEDSAVYLCASSLEAIRLINSPLHFGNGTRLTVT.

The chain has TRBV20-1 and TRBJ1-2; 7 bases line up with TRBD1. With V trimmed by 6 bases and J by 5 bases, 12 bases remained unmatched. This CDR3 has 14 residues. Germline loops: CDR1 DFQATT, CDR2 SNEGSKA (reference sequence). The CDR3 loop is CSAILPGTVYGYTF. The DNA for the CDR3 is TGCAGTGCAATTCTCCCCGGGACAGTATATGGCTACACCTTC.

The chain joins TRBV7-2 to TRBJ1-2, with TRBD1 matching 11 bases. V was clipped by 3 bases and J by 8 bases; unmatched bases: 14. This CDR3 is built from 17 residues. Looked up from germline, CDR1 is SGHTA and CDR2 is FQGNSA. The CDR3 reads CASSFGGQGAVSRGYTF. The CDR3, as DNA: TGTGCCAGCAGCTTTGGAGGACAGGGGGCGGTGTCGAGAGGCTACACCTTC. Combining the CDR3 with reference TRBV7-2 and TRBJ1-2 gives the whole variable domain GAGVSQSPSNKVTEKGKDVELRCDPISGHTALYWYRQSLGQGLEFLIYFQGNSAPDKSGLPSDRFSAERTGGSVSTLTIQRTQQEDSAVYLCASSFGGQGAVSRGYTFGSGTRLTVV.

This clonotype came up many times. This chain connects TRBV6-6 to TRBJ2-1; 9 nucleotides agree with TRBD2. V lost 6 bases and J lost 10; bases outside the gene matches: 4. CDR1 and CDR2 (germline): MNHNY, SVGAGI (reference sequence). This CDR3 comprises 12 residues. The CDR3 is CASSLGTSEQFF. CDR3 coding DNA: TGTGCCAGCAGCCTCGGGACTAGCGAGCAGTTCTTC.

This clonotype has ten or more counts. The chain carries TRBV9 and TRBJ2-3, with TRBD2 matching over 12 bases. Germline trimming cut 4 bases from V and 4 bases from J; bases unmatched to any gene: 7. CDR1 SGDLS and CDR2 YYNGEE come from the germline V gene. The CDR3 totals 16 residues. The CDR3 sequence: CASSTTSGGNPDTQYF. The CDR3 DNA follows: TGTGCCAGCAGCACTACTAGCGGGGGGAACCCAGATACGCAGTATTTT.

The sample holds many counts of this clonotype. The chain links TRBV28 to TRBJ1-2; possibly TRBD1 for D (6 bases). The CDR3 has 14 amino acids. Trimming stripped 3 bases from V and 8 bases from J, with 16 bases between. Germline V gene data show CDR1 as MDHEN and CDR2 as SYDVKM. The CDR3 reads CASSFRDNRAGYTF. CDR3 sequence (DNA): TGTGCCAGCAGTTTCCGCGACAACAGGGCAGGCTACACCTTC.

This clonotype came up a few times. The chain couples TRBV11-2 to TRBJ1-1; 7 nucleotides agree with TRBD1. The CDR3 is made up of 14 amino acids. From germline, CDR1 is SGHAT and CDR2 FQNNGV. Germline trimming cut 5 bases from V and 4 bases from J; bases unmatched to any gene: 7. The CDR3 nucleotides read TGTGCCAGCAGCACCGACAGGGTCGGCACTGAAGCTTTCTTT. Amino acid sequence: CASSTDRVGTEAFF.

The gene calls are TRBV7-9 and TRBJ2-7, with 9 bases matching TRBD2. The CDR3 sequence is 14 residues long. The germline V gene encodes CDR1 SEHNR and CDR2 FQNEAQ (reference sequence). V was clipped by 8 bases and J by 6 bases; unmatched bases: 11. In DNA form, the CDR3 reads TGTGCCAGCCCACCGGGAGCGGGGGGAGCCGAGCAGTACTTC. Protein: CASPPGAGGAEQYF.